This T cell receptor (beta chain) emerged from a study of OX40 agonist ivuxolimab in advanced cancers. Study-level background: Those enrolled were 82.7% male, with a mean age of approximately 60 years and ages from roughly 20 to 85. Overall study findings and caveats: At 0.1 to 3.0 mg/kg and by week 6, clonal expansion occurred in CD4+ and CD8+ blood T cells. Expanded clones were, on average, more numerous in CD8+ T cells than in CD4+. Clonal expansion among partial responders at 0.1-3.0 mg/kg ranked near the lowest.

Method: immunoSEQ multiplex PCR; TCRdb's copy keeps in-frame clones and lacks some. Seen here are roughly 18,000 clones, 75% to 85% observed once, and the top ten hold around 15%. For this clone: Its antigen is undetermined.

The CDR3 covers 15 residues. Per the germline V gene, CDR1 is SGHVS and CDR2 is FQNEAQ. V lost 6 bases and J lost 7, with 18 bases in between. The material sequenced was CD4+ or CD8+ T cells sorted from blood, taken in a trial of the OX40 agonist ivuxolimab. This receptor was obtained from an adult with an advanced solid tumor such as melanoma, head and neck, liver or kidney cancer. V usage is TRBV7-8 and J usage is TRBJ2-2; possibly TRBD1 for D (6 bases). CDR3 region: CASRQQDSSVGELFF. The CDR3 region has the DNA TGTGCCAGCAGGCAACAGGACAGCTCGGTCGGGGAGCTGTTTTTT.